This passage covers 13 T cell receptor beta chains from one sample sequenced in a study of cytomegalovirus exposure and HLA in healthy donors. PCR employed 60 Vbeta and 13 Jbeta primers. The method was immunoSEQ multiplex PCR; TCRdb's version includes in-frame clones alone and lacks a portion of them. This sample has roughly 200,000 clones, with about 9% found just once. The sequencing sample was made of PBMCs. The receptors shown here come from a woman aged 25 to 39 in good health and CMV-seropositive.

V usage is TRBV29-1 and J usage is TRBJ1-2; 8 nucleotides align to TRBD1. CDR1 is SQVTM, CDR2 ANQGSEA, per germline. The CDR3 is 14 residues long. V was clipped by 0 bases and J by 6 bases; unmatched bases: 6. The CDR3 is CSVEDRGTGNGYTF. CDR3 DNA: TGCAGCGTTGAAGATCGCGGGACAGGCAATGGCTACACCTTC.

This clone was recorded a few times. This chain connects TRBV4-2 to TRBJ1-2; D possibly corresponds to TRBD1 (6 bases). The CDR3 extends over 18 amino acids. Trimming removed 0 bases from V and 7 bases from J, with 24 bases in between. Germline values: CDR1 LGHNA, CDR2 YNFKEQ. The CDR3 coding sequence is TGTGCCAGCAGCCAAGACATGGGCGGCGCGGGGGCGGAAGGTGGCTACACCTTC. Protein: CASSQDMGGAGAEGGYTF.

As regards this clone: The germline gene is not matched at one end of the junction; a read error may be the cause. This chain connects TRBV13 to TRBJ2-3; D is possibly TRBD2 (6 bases). There are 17 residues in the CDR3. Looked up from germline, CDR1 is PRHDT and CDR2 is FYEKMQ (reference sequence). CDR3 DNA: TGTGCCAGCAGCCTAGGGACTCCTTATGATCTCACAGATACGCAGTATTTT. This translates into CASSLGTPYDLTDTQYF. The variable domain in full, with the rest retrieved from reference TRBV13 and TRBJ2-3, is AAGVIQSPRHLIKEKRETATLKCYPIPRHDTVYWYQQGPGQDPQFLISFYEKMQSDKGSIPDRFSAQQFSDYHSELNMSSLELGDSALYFCASSLGTPYDLTDTQYFGPGTRLTVL.

There are a few counts of this clone. Relative to the germline gene, one junction end is altered; a read error may explain this. The rearrangement links TRBV14 to TRBJ1-2; D unclear. The CDR3 has 13 amino acids. Germline CDR1 is SGHDN and CDR2 is FVKESK. The CDR3 nucleotides read TGTGCCAGCAGCCAAGATATGAGGTTGGCGCGGGACTTC. Protein sequence: CASSQDMRLARDF.

This clone has more than one count but fewer than ten. The chain couples TRBV7-6 to TRBJ2-5; 7 bases are shared with TRBD1. V shed 6 bases, J shed 5 bases, and the junction held 12 bases outside the gene matches. This CDR3 contains 15 residues. Germline V gene sequence: CDR1 SGHVS, CDR2 FNYEAQ. This chain's CDR3 is CASSYTTGERETQYF. Written as DNA, the CDR3 is TGTGCCAGCAGTTACACAACAGGGGAACGGGAGACCCAGTACTTC.

This sequence joins TRBV14 and TRBJ2-5; TRBD1 is a possible D gene (6 bases). The CDR3 is 14 amino acids. Germline-derived CDR1 and CDR2 are SGHDN and FVKESK. V was shortened by 2 bases and J by 5 bases, with 12 bases between the two germline ends. The DNA of the CDR3 is TGTGCCAGCAGCCAAAACCGGGACAAGGAGACCCAGTACTTC. The encoded protein is CASSQNRDKETQYF.

This clone was detected a few times. The gene calls are TRBV7-9 and TRBJ1-5; TRBD1 agrees at 7 bases. Unmatched junction bases numbered 6, after V lost 6 bases and J lost 4 bases. Looked up from germline, CDR1 is SEHNR and CDR2 is FQNEAQ (reference sequence). CDR3 size: 14 residues. The CDR3 protein is CASSLGGQNQPQHF. Written as DNA, the CDR3 is TGTGCCAGCAGTCTAGGGGGACAGAATCAGCCCCAGCATTTT.

This clone was seen a handful of times. The genes are TRBV9 and TRBJ2-7, with 13 bases fitting TRBD2. Germline V gives CDR1 SGDLS, CDR2 YYNGEE. The CDR3 is 17 residues long. With V trimmed by 4 bases and J by 2 bases, 9 bases remained unmatched. The CDR3 DNA is TGTGCCAGCAGCTTCGGGACTAGCGGGAATTCGCCCTACGAGCAGTACTTC. It translates to CASSFGTSGNSPYEQYF.

This clone was seen more than once but under ten times. The J gene is TRBJ1-2, the V gene TRBV7-9, with 7 bases matching TRBD1. The CDR3 contains 14 residues. The ends lost 1 base at V and 8 bases at J; junction bases unmatched: 7. Looked up from germline, CDR1 is SEHNR and CDR2 is FQNEAQ (reference sequence). The DNA for the CDR3 is TGTGCCAGCAGCTTAGGCGGACAGGTTCGGGGCTACACCTTC. Translating it yields CASSLGGQVRGYTF.

V and J are TRBV6-1 and TRBJ2-7; 10 bases agree with TRBD2. Germline V CDR1 and CDR2: MNHNS, SASEGT. CDR3 length: 15 amino acids. Losses at the gene ends were 6 bases for V and 2 bases for J; bases not matched to a gene: 7. In DNA form, the CDR3 reads TGTGCCAGCAGCGTCCTAGCGGGGGATGCCTACGAGCAGTACTTC. Translating it yields CASSVLAGDAYEQYF.

This clone was observed a few times. CDR3: CASSFGGEDTQYF. The CDR3 region has the DNA TGCGCCAGCAGCTTCGGAGGAGAGGATACGCAGTATTTT. This chain uses TRBV5-1 with TRBJ2-3, with D tentatively TRBD2 (5 bases). This CDR3 is built from 13 residues. Germline CDR1 SGHRS, CDR2 YFSETQ. V lost 2 bases and J lost 6, with 10 bases in between. The full variable domain, rest sourced from reference TRBV5-1 and TRBJ2-3, is KAGVTQTPRYLIKTRGQQVTLSCSPISGHRSVSWYQQTPGQGLQFLFEYFSETQRNKGNFPGRFSGRQFSNSRSEMNVSTLELGDSALYLCASSFGGEDTQYFGPGTRLTVL.

This clone has a handful of counts. The chain links TRBV9 to TRBJ1-2; weak D call: TRBD1 (5 bases). The germline V gene encodes CDR1 SGDLS and CDR2 YYNGEE. This CDR3 is 14 amino acids long. V gave up 0 bases and J gave up 5 bases, with 11 bases separating them. The CDR3 DNA reads as TGTGCCAGCAGCGTAGGGGGCACACAGTATGGCTACACCTTC. Its protein is CASSVGGTQYGYTF.

This clone showed up just a few times. The gene calls are TRBV7-9 and TRBJ2-7; tentative D call: TRBD1 (6 bases). The CDR3 contains 14 residues. Trimming left V 5 bases short and J 6 bases short, with 17 bases between. CDR1 SEHNR and CDR2 FQNEAQ come from the germline V gene (reference sequence). Here the CDR3 reads CASSLNRAWGEQYF. The CDR3 DNA follows: TGTGCCAGCAGCCTTAACAGGGCCTGGGGCGAGCAGTACTTC.